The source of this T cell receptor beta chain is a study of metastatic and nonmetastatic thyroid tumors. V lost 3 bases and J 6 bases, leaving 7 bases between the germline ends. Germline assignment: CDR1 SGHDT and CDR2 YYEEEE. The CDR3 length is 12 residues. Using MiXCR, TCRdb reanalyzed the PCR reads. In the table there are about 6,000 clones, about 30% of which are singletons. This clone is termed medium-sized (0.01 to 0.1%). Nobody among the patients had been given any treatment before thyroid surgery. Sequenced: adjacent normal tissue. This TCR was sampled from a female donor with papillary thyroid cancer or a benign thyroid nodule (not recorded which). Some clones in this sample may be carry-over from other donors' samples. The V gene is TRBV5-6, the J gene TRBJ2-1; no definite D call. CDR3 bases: TGTGCCAGCAGCTCCCTTTCCAATGAGCAGTTCTTC. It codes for CASSSLSNEQFF.